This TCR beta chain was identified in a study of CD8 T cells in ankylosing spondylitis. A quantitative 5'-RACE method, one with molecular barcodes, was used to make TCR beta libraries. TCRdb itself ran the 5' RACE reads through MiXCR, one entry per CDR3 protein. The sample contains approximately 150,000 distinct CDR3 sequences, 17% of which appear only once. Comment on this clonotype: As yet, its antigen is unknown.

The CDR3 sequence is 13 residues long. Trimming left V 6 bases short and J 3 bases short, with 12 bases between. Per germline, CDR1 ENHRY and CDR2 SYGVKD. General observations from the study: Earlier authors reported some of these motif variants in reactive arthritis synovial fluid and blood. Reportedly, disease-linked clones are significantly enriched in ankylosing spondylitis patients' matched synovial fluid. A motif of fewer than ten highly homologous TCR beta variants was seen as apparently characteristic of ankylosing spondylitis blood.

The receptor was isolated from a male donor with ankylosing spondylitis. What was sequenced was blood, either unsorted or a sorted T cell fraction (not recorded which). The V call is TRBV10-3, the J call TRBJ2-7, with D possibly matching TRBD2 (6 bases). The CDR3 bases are TGTGCCATCAGCCCGGGAGTGAGCTACGAGCAGTACTTC. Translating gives CAISPGVSYEQYF.